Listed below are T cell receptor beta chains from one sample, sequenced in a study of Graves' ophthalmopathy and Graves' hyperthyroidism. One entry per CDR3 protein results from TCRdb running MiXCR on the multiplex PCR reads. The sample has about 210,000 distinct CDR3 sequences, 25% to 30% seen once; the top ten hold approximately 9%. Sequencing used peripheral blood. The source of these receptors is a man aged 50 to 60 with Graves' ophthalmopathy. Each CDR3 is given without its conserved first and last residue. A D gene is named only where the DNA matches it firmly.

cdr3_aa: ASSYTGPLEQY; v_call: TRBV6-2/TRBV6-3; j_call: TRBJ2-7; d_call: NA
cdr3_aa: ASSFSATDNYGYT; v_call: TRBV28; j_call: TRBJ1-2; d_call: NA
cdr3_aa: ASSQDWTDYGYT; v_call: TRBV4-1; j_call: TRBJ1-2; d_call: NA
cdr3_aa: ASSLASGTRPDEQY; v_call: TRBV5-6; j_call: TRBJ2-7; d_call: TRBD2
cdr3_aa: ASGPGGTEAF; v_call: TRBV27; j_call: TRBJ1-1; d_call: NA
cdr3_aa: ASSDTGERVGETQY; v_call: TRBV6-1; j_call: TRBJ2-5; d_call: NA
cdr3_aa: ASSFGPDETQY; v_call: TRBV7-2; j_call: TRBJ2-5; d_call: NA
cdr3_aa: ASSYLGRENTEAF; v_call: TRBV6-5; j_call: TRBJ1-1; d_call: NA
cdr3_aa: ASRVLVGTGGKYEQY; v_call: TRBV28; j_call: TRBJ2-7; d_call: TRBD1
cdr3_aa: SVVDEGQPQH; v_call: TRBV29-1; j_call: TRBJ1-5; d_call: NA
cdr3_aa: ASKNSIYGYT; v_call: TRBV27; j_call: TRBJ1-2; d_call: NA
cdr3_aa: ASSFGTHVVQY; v_call: TRBV7-3; j_call: TRBJ2-7; d_call: NA
cdr3_aa: ASSLDPLSTQPQH; v_call: TRBV5-1; j_call: TRBJ1-5; d_call: NA
cdr3_aa: ASSQGTQGRVYGYT; v_call: TRBV4-2; j_call: TRBJ1-2; d_call: NA
cdr3_aa: ASSGDSEGLETQY; v_call: TRBV12-3/TRBV12-4; j_call: TRBJ2-5; d_call: TRBD1
cdr3_aa: ASSQVPGRNYGYT; v_call: TRBV4-1; j_call: TRBJ1-2; d_call: NA
cdr3_aa: ASSEGQGASKIDYT; v_call: TRBV2; j_call: TRBJ1-2; d_call: TRBD1
cdr3_aa: ASKEGRNEQF; v_call: TRBV6-2/TRBV6-3; j_call: TRBJ2-1; d_call: NA
cdr3_aa: ASSTGPPGTEAF; v_call: TRBV7-3; j_call: TRBJ1-1; d_call: NA
cdr3_aa: ASSLEAGDSYEQY; v_call: TRBV11-2; j_call: TRBJ2-7; d_call: TRBD2
cdr3_aa: SARESGRTNTGELF; v_call: TRBV20-1; j_call: TRBJ2-2; d_call: TRBD2
cdr3_aa: ASSPDAGRIYEQY; v_call: TRBV7-9; j_call: TRBJ2-7; d_call: NA